The rows below give T cell receptor beta chains drawn from one sample of a study of T cell repertoires in ileal Crohn's disease. The assay was immunoSEQ multiplex PCR, and TCRdb's table has in-frame clones only and misses some. The sample shows approximately 13,000 clones, less than 85% of them seen only once. The sequenced sample consisted of ileal tissue. The receptor set was obtained from an adult with Crohn's disease. The conserved cysteine and the conserved F or W are not part of the CDR3 here.

TRBV5-1 ASSLNGDNYGYT
TRBV29-1 SVGQGVGQETQY
TRBV28 ASLSGLGDEQY
TRBV29-1 SVRTGGDSGEQY
TRBV19 ASSIWGLNTEAF
TRBV9 ASMGQLSTGELF
TRBV27 ASSLMTGGVYGYT
TRBV28 ASSGLGKVPYEQY
TRBV19 ASSRATGQETQY
TRBV7-2 ASSLIRDRVNRNTEAF
TRBV5-1 ASSWPLEGAEAF
TRBV11-3 ASSAARGTEAF
TRBV18 ASSPEFTGAWDEQY
TRBV5-1 ASSFEGQGAYT
TRBV5-5 ASSPDSGGYGYT
TRBV6-1 ASTPVETQY
TRBV14 ASSFTTGGYEQY
TRBV27 ASSLSRGMGNYGYT
TRBV7-9 ASSLNDNLGGYT